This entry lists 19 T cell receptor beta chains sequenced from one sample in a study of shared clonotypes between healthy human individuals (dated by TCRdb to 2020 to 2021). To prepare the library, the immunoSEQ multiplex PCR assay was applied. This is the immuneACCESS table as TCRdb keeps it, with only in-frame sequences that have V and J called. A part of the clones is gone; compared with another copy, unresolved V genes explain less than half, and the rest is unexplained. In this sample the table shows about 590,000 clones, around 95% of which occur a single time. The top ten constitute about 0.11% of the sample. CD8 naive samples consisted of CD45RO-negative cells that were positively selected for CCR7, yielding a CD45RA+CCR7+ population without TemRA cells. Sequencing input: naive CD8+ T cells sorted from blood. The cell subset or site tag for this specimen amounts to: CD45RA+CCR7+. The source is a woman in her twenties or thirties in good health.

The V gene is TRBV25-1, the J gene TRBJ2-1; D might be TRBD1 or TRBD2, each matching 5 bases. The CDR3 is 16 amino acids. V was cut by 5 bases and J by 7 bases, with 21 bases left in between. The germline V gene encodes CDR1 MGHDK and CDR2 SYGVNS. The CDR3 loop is CASSWGSGTGENEQFF. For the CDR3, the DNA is TGTGCCAGCAGTTGGGGGTCCGGGACCGGGGAAAATGAGCAGTTCTTC.

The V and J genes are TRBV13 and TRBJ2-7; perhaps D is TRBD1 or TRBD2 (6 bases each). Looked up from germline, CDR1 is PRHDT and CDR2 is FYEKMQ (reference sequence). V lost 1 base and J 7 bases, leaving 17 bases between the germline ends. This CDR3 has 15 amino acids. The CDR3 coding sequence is TGTGCCAGCAGCTTAGCGGGGGCCGGGTATGAAGAGCAGTACTTC. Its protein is CASSLAGAGYEEQYF.

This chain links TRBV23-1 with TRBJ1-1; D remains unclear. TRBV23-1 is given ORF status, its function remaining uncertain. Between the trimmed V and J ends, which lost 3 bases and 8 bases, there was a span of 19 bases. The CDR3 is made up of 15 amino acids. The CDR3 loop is CASSQSEKGPMEAFF. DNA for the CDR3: TGCGCCAGCAGTCAGAGCGAGAAAGGTCCTATGGAAGCTTTCTTT.

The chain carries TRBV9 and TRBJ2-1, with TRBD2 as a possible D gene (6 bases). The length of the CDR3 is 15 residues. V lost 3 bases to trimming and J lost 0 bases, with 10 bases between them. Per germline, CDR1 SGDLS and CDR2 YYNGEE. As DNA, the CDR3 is TGTGCCAGCAGCGACGGAGGGAGCTCCTACAATGAGCAGTTCTTC. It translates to CASSDGGSSYNEQFF. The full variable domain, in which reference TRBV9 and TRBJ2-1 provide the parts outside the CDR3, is DSGVTQTPKHLITATGQRVTLRCSPRSGDLSVYWYQQSLDQGLQFLIQYYNGEERAKGNILERFSAQQFPDLHSELNLSSLELGDSALYFCASSDGGSSYNEQFFGPGTRLTVL.

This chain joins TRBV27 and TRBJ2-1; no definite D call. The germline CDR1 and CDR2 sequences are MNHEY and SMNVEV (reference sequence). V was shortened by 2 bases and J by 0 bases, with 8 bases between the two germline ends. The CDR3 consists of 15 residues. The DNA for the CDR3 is TGTGCCAGCAGTTTAGGCTCGAGCTCCTACAATGAGCAGTTCTTC. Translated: CASSLGSSSYNEQFF.

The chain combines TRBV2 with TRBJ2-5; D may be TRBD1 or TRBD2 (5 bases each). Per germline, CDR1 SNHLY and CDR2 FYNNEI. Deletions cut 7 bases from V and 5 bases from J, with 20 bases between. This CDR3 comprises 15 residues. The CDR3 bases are TGTGCCAGCAACCATCCCCCCGGGGCAGAGGAGACCCAGTACTTC. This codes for CASNHPPGAEETQYF. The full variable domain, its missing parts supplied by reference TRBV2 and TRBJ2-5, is EPEVTQTPSHQVTQMGQEVILRCVPISNHLYFYWYRQILGQKVEFLVSFYNNEISEKSEIFDDQFSVERPDGSNFTLKIRSTKLEDSAMYFCASNHPPGAEETQYFGPGTRLLVL.

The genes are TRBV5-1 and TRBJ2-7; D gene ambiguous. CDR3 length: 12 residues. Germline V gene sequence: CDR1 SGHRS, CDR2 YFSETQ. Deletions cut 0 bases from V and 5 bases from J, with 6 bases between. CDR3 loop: CASSLERDEQYF. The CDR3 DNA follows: TGCGCCAGCAGCTTGGAAAGGGACGAGCAGTACTTC.

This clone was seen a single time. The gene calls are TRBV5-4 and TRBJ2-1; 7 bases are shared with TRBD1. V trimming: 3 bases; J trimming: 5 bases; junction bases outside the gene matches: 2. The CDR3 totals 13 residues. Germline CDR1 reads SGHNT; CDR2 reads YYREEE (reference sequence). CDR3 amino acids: CASSSGTDNEQFF. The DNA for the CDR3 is TGTGCCAGCAGCTCCGGGACAGACAATGAGCAGTTCTTC.

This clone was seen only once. CDR3 sequence (DNA): TGTGCCAGCAGCCCCGGGACTACTAGATCCTACGAGCAGTACTTC. It yields the protein CASSPGTTRSYEQYF. The chain recombines TRBV28 with TRBJ2-7; 7 nucleotides match TRBD2. The CDR3 has 15 residues. Germline CDR1 MDHEN, CDR2 SYDVKM. The ends lost 6 bases at V and 1 base at J; junction bases unmatched: 9.

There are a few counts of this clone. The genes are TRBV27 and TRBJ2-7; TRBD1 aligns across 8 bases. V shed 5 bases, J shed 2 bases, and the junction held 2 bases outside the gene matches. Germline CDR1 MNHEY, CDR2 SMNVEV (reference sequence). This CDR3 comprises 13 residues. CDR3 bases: TGTGCCAGCAGTCGGACAGGGACCTACGAGCAGTACTTC. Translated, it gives CASSRTGTYEQYF.

CDR3 in amino acids: CASSFISNQPQHF. The CDR3 region has the DNA TGTGCCAGCAGTTTCATTAGCAATCAGCCCCAGCATTTT. This chain links TRBV28 with TRBJ1-5; D unclear. V dropped 3 bases and J dropped 0 bases, with 3 bases sitting between them. CDR1 is MDHEN, CDR2 SYDVKM, per germline. This CDR3 has 13 residues.

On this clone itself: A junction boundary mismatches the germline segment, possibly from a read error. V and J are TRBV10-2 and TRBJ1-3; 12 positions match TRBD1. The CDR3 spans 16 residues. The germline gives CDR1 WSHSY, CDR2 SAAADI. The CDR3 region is CASRGQGAFAGNTVYF. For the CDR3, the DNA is TGCGCCAGCAGGGGACAGGGGGCGTTTGCTGGAAACACCGTATATTTT.

CDR3 loop: CASSLGVSSGNTIYF. CDR3 nucleotide sequence: TGTGCCAGCAGCTTAGGGGTCAGCTCTGGAAACACCATATATTTT. The chain is built from TRBV7-2 and TRBJ1-3; D unclear. With 1 base removed from V and 0 bases from J, the gap between germline ends came to 7 bases. Germline CDR1 SGHTA, CDR2 FQGNSA. The CDR3 consists of 15 residues.

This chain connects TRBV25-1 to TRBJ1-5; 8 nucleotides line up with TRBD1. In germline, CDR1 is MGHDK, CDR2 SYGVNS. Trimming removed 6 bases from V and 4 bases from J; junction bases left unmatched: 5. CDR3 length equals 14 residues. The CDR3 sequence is CASSPGQGNQPQHF. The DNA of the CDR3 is TGTGCCAGCAGCCCAGGACAGGGAAATCAGCCCCAGCATTTT.

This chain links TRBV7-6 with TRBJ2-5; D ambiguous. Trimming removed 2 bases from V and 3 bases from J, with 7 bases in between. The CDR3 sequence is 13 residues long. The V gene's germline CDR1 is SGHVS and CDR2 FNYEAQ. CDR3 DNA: TGTGCCAGCAGCTTACTAGTGGAAGAGACCCAGTACTTC. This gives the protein CASSLLVEETQYF.

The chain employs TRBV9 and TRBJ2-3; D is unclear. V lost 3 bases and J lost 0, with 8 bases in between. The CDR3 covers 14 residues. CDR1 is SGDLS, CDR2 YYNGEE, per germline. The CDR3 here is CASSAEDSTDTQYF. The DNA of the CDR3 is TGTGCCAGCAGCGCCGAGGACAGCACAGATACGCAGTATTTT.

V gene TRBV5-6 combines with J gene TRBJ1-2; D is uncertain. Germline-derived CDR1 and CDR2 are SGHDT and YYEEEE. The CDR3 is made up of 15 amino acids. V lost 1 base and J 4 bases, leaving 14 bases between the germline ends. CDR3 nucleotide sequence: TGTGCCAGCAGCTTGATACCAAGCAGGAGCTATGGCTACACCTTC. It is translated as CASSLIPSRSYGYTF.

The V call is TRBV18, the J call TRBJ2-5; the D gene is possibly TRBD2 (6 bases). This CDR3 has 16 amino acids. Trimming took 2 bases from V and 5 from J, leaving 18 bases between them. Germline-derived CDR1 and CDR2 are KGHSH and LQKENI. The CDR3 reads CASSPDGTLMGETQYF. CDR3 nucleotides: TGTGCCAGCTCACCAGATGGGACTCTGATGGGGGAGACCCAGTACTTC.

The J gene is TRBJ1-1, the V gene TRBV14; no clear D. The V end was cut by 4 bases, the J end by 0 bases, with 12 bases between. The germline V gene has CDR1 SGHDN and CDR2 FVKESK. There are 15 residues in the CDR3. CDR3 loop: CASSLIHGLNTEAFF. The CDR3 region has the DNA TGTGCCAGCAGCCTTATTCACGGATTGAACACTGAAGCTTTCTTT.